This TCR beta chain was documented in a study of blood T cell repertoires in COVID-19. Study information: PBMCs, B-cell-depleted T cells, or T cells provided the cDNA or gDNA that made up the material.

Authors' processing steps: Estimates of nucleated cell counts were drawn from the amplification of reference gene primers. The repertoire was sequenced with immunoSEQ multiplex PCR; TCRdb's copy has only in-frame clones and lacks some. V and J calls and clone size are given by that table; D and trimming were obtained from the DNA. The sample comprises 130,000 or so clones, about 89% of which are singletons, and approximately 4.5% rests with the top ten. The CDR3 consists of 15 residues. Germline values: CDR1 SGHNT, CDR2 YYREEE (reference sequence). V lost 2 bases, J lost 2 bases, and 13 bases lay in between.

The J gene is TRBJ1-2, the V gene TRBV5-4, with TRBD1 as a possible D gene (6 bases). Sequenced: peripheral blood. The source of this sequence is a man aged 55 to 70 with COVID-19, enrolled during active disease. The CDR3 region has the DNA TGTGCCAGCAGCTTCGCCCGGACAGAGAACTATGGCTACACCTTC. Encoded protein: CASSFARTENYGYTF.